The 8 T cell receptor beta chains given below trace back to one sample, sequenced in a study of T cell changes during pregnancy in multiple sclerosis. Assay: immunoSEQ multiplex PCR; the TCRdb copy retains only in-frame clones and omits some. The sample lists 70,000 to 95,000 clones; just over 90% were seen once. The material sequenced was peripheral blood, taken in the second trimester of pregnancy. The receptors were sampled from a female donor in good health, enrolled as a control in a pregnancy study.

This clone was recorded once. The CDR3 nucleotides read TGTGCCAGCAGTCCCAGGGGGCGGAACACTGAAGCTTTCTTT. Translating gives CASSPRGRNTEAFF. The rearrangement uses TRBV27 and TRBJ1-1; 8 nucleotides match TRBD1. The junction had 3 bases not matched to a gene; V was cut back by 5 bases and J by 1 base. Germline loops: CDR1 MNHEY, CDR2 SMNVEV (reference sequence). The CDR3 totals 14 residues.

This chain links TRBV4-1 with TRBJ2-5, with D uncertain. The CDR3 is 19 amino acids. The ends were cut back, 0 bases at V and 2 bases at J, with 22 bases in the middle. CDR1 and CDR2 from the germline V gene are MGHRA and YSYEKL. CDR3 residues: CASSQDALSPSEIQETQYF. CDR3 DNA sequence: TGCGCCAGCAGCCAAGATGCATTAAGTCCTAGTGAAATTCAAGAGACCCAGTACTTC.

CDR3 DNA: TGTGCCAGCAGTTACTCCCAGGGGGCGAGCACTGAAGCTTTCTTT. It is translated as CASSYSQGASTEAFF. The rearrangement uses TRBV6-6 and TRBJ1-1; 8 bases match TRBD1. Germline-derived CDR1 and CDR2 are MNHNY and SVGAGI (reference sequence). Germline trimming cut 0 bases from V and 4 bases from J; bases unmatched to any gene: 4. CDR3 length equals 15 residues.

CDR3 coding DNA: TGCGCCAGCAGCCAAGATCAGGGGACTAGCGGTTCAGATACGCAGTATTTT. This encodes CASSQDQGTSGSDTQYF. The rearrangement joins TRBV4-3 to TRBJ2-3; 11 bases agree with TRBD2. Germline V lookup: CDR1 LGHNA, CDR2 YSLEER. Trimming cost V 0 bases and J 4 bases; bases outside gene matches: 6. There are 17 residues in the CDR3.

V and J are TRBV4-3 and TRBJ1-1, with D unclear. The V gene's germline CDR1 is LGHNA and CDR2 YSLEER. The CDR3 contains 15 residues. Trimming pared 0 bases from V and 1 base from J, leaving 9 bases between. The CDR3 here is CASSQDLPGNTEAFF. In nucleotides, the CDR3 is TGCGCCAGCAGCCAAGATTTACCGGGGAACACTGAAGCTTTCTTT.

The chain uses TRBV7-9 and TRBJ2-3, with 10 bases aligning to TRBD2. This CDR3 has 14 residues. The J segment lost 6 bases and the V segment lost 3 bases, leaving 3 bases of the junction unmatched. Germline V gives CDR1 SEHNR, CDR2 FQNEAQ (reference sequence). CDR3 protein: CASSFLLAGDTQYF. The CDR3 nucleotides read TGTGCCAGCAGCTTTCTACTAGCGGGGGATACGCAGTATTTT.

This chain connects TRBV13 to TRBJ1-1; D is undetermined. The CDR3 totals 14 residues. Germline V gene data show CDR1 as PRHDT and CDR2 as FYEKMQ (reference sequence). V was shortened by 1 base and J by 3 bases, with 9 bases between the two germline ends. CDR3 DNA: TGTGCCAGCAGCTTAGACGTTCTAGACACTGAAGCTTTCTTT. It yields the protein CASSLDVLDTEAFF. Combining the CDR3 with reference TRBV13 and TRBJ1-1 gives the whole variable domain AAGVIQSPRHLIKEKRETATLKCYPIPRHDTVYWYQQGPGQDPQFLISFYEKMQSDKGSIPDRFSAQQFSDYHSELNMSSLELGDSALYFCASSLDVLDTEAFFGQGTRLTVV.

This clone was observed a single time. V usage is TRBV9 and J usage is TRBJ1-1, with D unclear. V lost 7 bases, J lost 0 bases, and 10 bases lay in between. This CDR3 spans 13 amino acids. Germline V CDR1 and CDR2: SGDLS, YYNGEE. Here the CDR3 DNA reads TGTGCCAGCGGACGGGGTTTGAACACTGAAGCTTTCTTT. Protein sequence: CASGRGLNTEAFF.